These 24 T cell receptor beta chains originate from one sample sequenced in a study of shared clonotypes between healthy human individuals (dated by TCRdb to 2020 to 2022). Receptor libraries were prepared by the immunoSEQ multiplex PCR assay. TCRdb mirrors the immuneACCESS table, restricted to in-frame sequences. Some clones are absent from its copies; in checked studies, under half trace to an unresolved V gene, and the reason for the others is unknown. This sample is represented by about 490,000 clones; 81% of them were singletons. The ten largest clones take up about 13% of the sample. The specimen sequenced was PBMCs. The receptors here all came from a woman between 40 and 50 years old in good health. Some clones in this sample may be carry-over from other donors' samples.

Comment on this clone: Since a far larger clone is one base different, this is likely a read error. Given the absence of the conserved phenylalanine or tryptophan at the CDR3 end, a read error is likely. The same CDR3 can be traced to other DNA sequences in this sample. The CDR3 nucleotides are TGCGCCAGCAGCCAAGAGGTTCGGGTCGGGTTCACCGGGGAGCTGTTTTCT. Residues: CASSQEVRVGFTGELFS. This rearrangement joins TRBV4-1 to TRBJ2-2, with D uncertain. Germline CDR1 reads MGHRA; CDR2 reads YSYEKL. This CDR3 has 17 amino acids. With 0 bases removed from V and 4 bases from J, the gap between germline ends came to 15 bases.

In this sample, this clone turned up a few times. The rearrangement links TRBV18 to TRBJ2-4; TRBD1 or TRBD2 may be the D gene (5 bases each). The germline V and J ends were trimmed by 3 bases and 3 bases, with 18 bases remaining between them. This CDR3 has 17 residues. Germline assignment: CDR1 KGHSH and CDR2 LQKENI. Written as DNA, the CDR3 is TGTGCCAGCTCACCCATAGACAGTCTGAGGGGCAAAAACATTCAGTACTTC. Translating gives CASSPIDSLRGKNIQYF.

This chain links TRBV6-1 with TRBJ2-7, with TRBD2 matching 8 bases. Unmatched junction bases numbered 4, after V lost 2 bases and J lost 7 bases. CDR1 and CDR2 (germline): MNHNS, SASEGT. The length of the CDR3 is 13 residues. CDR3: CASSERLAREQYF. In DNA form, the CDR3 reads TGTGCCAGCAGTGAAAGACTAGCGCGGGAGCAGTACTTC.

This clone turned up a few times. A far more abundant clone sits one base away, making this likely a read error. The chain uses TRBV29-1 and TRBJ2-5; TRBD1 matches 7 bases. The CDR3 has 13 residues. The germline V gene encodes CDR1 SQVTM and CDR2 ANQGSEA. The CDR3: CSVAGTDQDTQYF. In DNA, the CDR3 is TGCAGCGTCGCAGGGACAGATCAAGATACCCAGTACTTC.

Comments on this clone: Being one base from a much bigger clone, this may be a read error. This chain links TRBV11-3 with TRBJ2-1, with 7 bases fitting TRBD2. This CDR3 is 15 amino acids long. Germline CDR1 SGHNT, CDR2 YENEEA. For the CDR3, the DNA is TGTGCCGGCAGCCCCCGTCGCGGGAGCGGTAATGAGCAGTTCTTC. It yields the protein CAGSPRRGSGNEQFF.

This clone was seen many times. The chain carries TRBV14 and TRBJ2-5, with 11 bases aligning to TRBD2. Germline CDR1 SGHDN, CDR2 FVKESK. V shed 4 bases and J 4 bases; nucleotides not matched to a gene: 5. The CDR3 extends over 15 amino acids. The CDR3 sequence: CASSLNLAGGETQYF. The CDR3 nucleotides read TGTGCCAGCAGCCTCAACCTAGCGGGAGGAGAGACCCAGTACTTC.

Of note for this clone: It differs at one base from a far larger clone, so likely a read error. V is TRBV30 and J is TRBJ1-5; possible D gene TRBD1, 6 bases. Per the germline V gene, CDR1 is GTSNPN and CDR2 is SVGIG (reference sequence). The CDR3 length is 17 residues. Trimming left V 1 base short and J 6 bases short, with 22 bases between. The CDR3 region is CAWSALGGRGASQPQHF. The CDR3 nucleotides read TGTGCCTGGAGTGCCCTCGGGGGACGGGGGGCGAGTCAGCCCCAGCATTTT. The full variable domain, completed using reference TRBV30 and TRBJ1-5, is SQTIHQWPATLVQPVGSPLSLECTVEGTSNPNLYWYRQAAGRGLQLLFYSVGIGQISSEVPQNLSASRPQDRQFILSSKKLLLSDSGFYLCAWSALGGRGASQPQHFGDGTRLSIL.

This clone was detected ten times or more. Other DNA sequences within the sample encode an identical CDR3. The V and J genes are TRBV30 and TRBJ2-1, with 8 nucleotides matching TRBD1. The germline V gene has CDR1 GTSNPN and CDR2 SVGIG (reference sequence). The CDR3 runs to 14 residues. With V trimmed by 8 bases and J by 4 bases, 10 bases remained unmatched. The CDR3 DNA reads as TGTGCCGGCTTACGACAGGGGTCTTACAATGAGCAGTTCTTC. Translated: CAGLRQGSYNEQFF. The complete variable domain, with remaining parts taken from reference TRBV30 and TRBJ2-1, reads SQTIHQWPATLVQPVGSPLSLECTVEGTSNPNLYWYRQAAGRGLQLLFYSVGIGQISSEVPQNLSASRPQDRQFILSSKKLLLSDSGFYLCAGLRQGSYNEQFFGPGTRLTVL.

The chain employs TRBV5-1 and TRBJ2-4; possible D gene TRBD1, 7 bases. The V end was cut by 4 bases, the J end by 5 bases, with 10 bases between. From germline, CDR1 is SGHRS and CDR2 YFSETQ. The length of the CDR3 is 13 residues. The CDR3, as DNA: TGCGCCAGCAGCCAGGGGGGAGAAAACATTCAGTACTTC. Translating it yields CASSQGGENIQYF. Complete variable domain (other parts from reference TRBV5-1 and TRBJ2-4): KAGVTQTPRYLIKTRGQQVTLSCSPISGHRSVSWYQQTPGQGLQFLFEYFSETQRNKGNFPGRFSGRQFSNSRSEMNVSTLELGDSALYLCASSQGGENIQYFGAGTRLSVL.

The chain links TRBV28 to TRBJ2-7; D assignment may be TRBD1 or TRBD2 (7 bases each). The CDR3 covers 15 residues. Trimming removed 2 bases at V and 9 bases at J, with 20 bases between. Germline loops: CDR1 MDHEN, CDR2 SYDVKM. In nucleotides, the CDR3 is TGTGCCAGCAGTTTACCGGGGAGGGGTAGGGACAGGCAGTACTTC. It codes for CASSLPGRGRDRQYF.

The chain uses TRBV6-1 and TRBJ2-5; weak D call: TRBD2 (6 bases). V lost 5 bases, J lost 2 bases, and 15 bases lay in between. CDR1 is MNHNS, CDR2 SASEGT, per germline. The length of the CDR3 is 15 residues. The CDR3 region has the DNA TGTGCCAGCAGTCTTCTGGGCCGGGGGCAAGAGACCCAGTACTTC. Its translation: CASSLLGRGQETQYF.

The rearrangement joins TRBV7-9 to TRBJ1-2, with D possibly matching TRBD1 (5 bases). The V gene lost 5 bases and the J gene lost 0 bases, with 10 bases spanning the gap. The germline CDR1 and CDR2 sequences are SEHNR and FQNEAQ (reference sequence). The CDR3 has 14 amino acids. CDR3 sequence reads: CASSRGVANYGYTF. CDR3 sequence (DNA): TGTGCCAGCAGCCGAGGGGTGGCTAACTATGGCTACACCTTC.

In the case of this clone: This likely traces to a read error, being one base from a far larger clone. The gene calls are TRBV9 and TRBJ1-5, with a possible D match to TRBD1 (5 bases). Germline V CDR1 and CDR2: SGDLS, YYNGEE. The CDR3 runs to 15 residues. Trimming took 0 bases from V and 7 from J, leaving 14 bases between them. The CDR3 loop reads CASSVEGSRGQPQHF. In DNA form, the CDR3 reads TGTGCCAGCAGCGTAGAGGGGTCGCGGGGACAGCCCCAGCATTTT.

The chain combines TRBV27 with TRBJ2-1; TRBD1 or TRBD2 may be the D gene (5 bases each). Trimming pared 6 bases from V and 12 bases from J, leaving 21 bases between. The CDR3 spans 14 residues. The germline V gene has CDR1 MNHEY and CDR2 SMNVEV (reference sequence). As DNA, the CDR3 is TGTGCCAGCAGGGAAAAGGGGTCGGGGCTACCGCAGTTCTTC. It yields the protein CASREKGSGLPQFF.

The chain employs TRBV30 and TRBJ1-2; D might be TRBD1 (6 bases). The V and J ends lost 4 bases and 1 base respectively, with 7 bases between them. The CDR3 extends over 12 amino acids. The germline CDR1 and CDR2 sequences are GTSNPN and SVGIG (reference sequence). The CDR3 DNA follows: TGTGCCTGGACAGGGGTTAACTATGGCTACACCTTC. Translation: CAWTGVNYGYTF.

V and J are TRBV7-9 and TRBJ2-2; 8 nucleotides line up with TRBD2. Germline V lookup: CDR1 SEHNR, CDR2 FQNEAQ (reference sequence). V dropped 6 bases and J dropped 2; count of bases not matched to a gene: 5. The CDR3 loop spans 15 amino acids. Here the CDR3 DNA reads TGTGCCAGCAGAGGACTAGCAGATAACACCGGGGAGCTGTTTTTT. The encoded protein is CASRGLADNTGELFF.

About this clone: One base separates it from a far larger clone, so it is likely a read error. V is TRBV4-1 and J is TRBJ2-6, with D unresolved. The CDR3 extends over 14 amino acids. The germline V gene encodes CDR1 MGHRA and CDR2 YSYEKL. Trimming took 2 bases from V and 1 from J, leaving 3 bases between them. The CDR3 bases are TGCGCCAGCAGCCAATATTCTGGGGCCAACGTCCTGACTTTC. It yields the protein CASSQYSGANVLTF.

As concerns this clone: This may stem from a read error, because a much larger clone lies one nucleotide away. V usage is TRBV28 and J usage is TRBJ2-5; 13 nucleotides align to TRBD2. The J call may be in error: the DNA end matches TRBJ2-7 better. Looked up from germline, CDR1 is MDHEN and CDR2 is SYDVKM. This CDR3 region has 14 residues. In nucleotides, the CDR3 is TGTGCCAGCAGCAGGACTAGCGGGAGTCACGAGCAGTACTTC. Its translation: CASSRTSGSHEQYF.

The chain combines TRBV27 with TRBJ2-1; 13 bases map to TRBD2. The junction had 6 bases not matched to a gene; V was cut back by 7 bases and J by 0 bases. This CDR3 region has 17 residues. CDR1 is MNHEY, CDR2 SMNVEV, per germline (reference sequence). Here the CDR3 DNA reads TGTGCCAGCATACTAGCGGGAGGGCCTGTCTCCTACAATGAGCAGTTCTTC. Protein sequence: CASILAGGPVSYNEQFF.

For the CDR3, the DNA is TGTGCCAGCAGTGGTGACAGGGTGGGACAGCCCCAGCATTTT. This encodes CASSGDRVGQPQHF. The chain employs TRBV6-6 and TRBJ1-5; 7 nucleotides match TRBD1. J gave up 7 bases and V 5 bases, and 8 bases lay outside the gene matches. This CDR3 is built from 14 residues. Germline-derived CDR1 and CDR2 are MNHNY and SVGAGI (reference sequence).

A single count supports this clone. CDR3 in DNA: TGTGCCAGCAGTTTGGACAAAGCTTTCTTT. Residues: CASSLDKAFF. The rearrangement uses TRBV28 and TRBJ1-1; D is perhaps TRBD1 (5 bases). The CDR3 is 10 residues long. Germline values: CDR1 MDHEN, CDR2 SYDVKM. V lost 3 bases and J 9 bases, leaving 5 bases between the germline ends.

The chain joins TRBV7-8 to TRBJ1-2; no clear D. Trimming removed 1 base at V and 5 bases at J, with 17 bases between. The CDR3 sequence is 16 residues long. Germline loops: CDR1 SGHVS, CDR2 FQNEAQ. The CDR3 here is CASSLVLASGEYGYTF. The CDR3 nucleotides read TGTGCCAGCAGCTTAGTTTTGGCCAGCGGCGAATATGGCTACACCTTC.

This clone has just one count. This chain links TRBV7-2 with TRBJ1-1; the match to TRBD1 covers 7 bases. There are 14 residues in the CDR3. V shed 3 bases and J 3 bases; nucleotides not matched to a gene: 4. CDR1 and CDR2 from the germline V gene are SGHTA and FQGNSA. The CDR3 DNA reads TGTGCCAGCAGCTTGGTTAGGGGGCACACTGAAGCTTTCTTT. Translating it yields CASSLVRGHTEAFF.

As DNA, the CDR3 is TGTGCCTGGAGTGGGAAAGGGCTGGGGCAAGAGACCCAGTACTTC. Translation: CAWSGKGLGQETQYF. This sequence joins TRBV30 and TRBJ2-5; the D is unclear. CDR1 is GTSNPN and CDR2 is SVGIG in the germline V gene (reference sequence). The V end lost 1 base, the J end lost 2 bases, and 14 bases lay between the germline ends. The CDR3 runs 15 residues.